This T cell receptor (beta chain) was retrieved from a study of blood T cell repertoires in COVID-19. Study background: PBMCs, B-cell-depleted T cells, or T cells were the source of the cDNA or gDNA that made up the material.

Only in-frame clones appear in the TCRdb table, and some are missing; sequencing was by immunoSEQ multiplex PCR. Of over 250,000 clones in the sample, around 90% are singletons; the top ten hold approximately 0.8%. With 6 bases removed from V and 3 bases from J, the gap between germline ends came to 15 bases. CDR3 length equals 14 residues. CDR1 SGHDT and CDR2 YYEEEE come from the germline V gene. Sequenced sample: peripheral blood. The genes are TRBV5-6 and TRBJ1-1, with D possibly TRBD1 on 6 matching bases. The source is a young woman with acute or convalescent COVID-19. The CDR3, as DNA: TGTGCCAGCATCTGGGGGCGCAGGGACACTGAAGCTTTCTTT. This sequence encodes CASIWGRRDTEAFF.